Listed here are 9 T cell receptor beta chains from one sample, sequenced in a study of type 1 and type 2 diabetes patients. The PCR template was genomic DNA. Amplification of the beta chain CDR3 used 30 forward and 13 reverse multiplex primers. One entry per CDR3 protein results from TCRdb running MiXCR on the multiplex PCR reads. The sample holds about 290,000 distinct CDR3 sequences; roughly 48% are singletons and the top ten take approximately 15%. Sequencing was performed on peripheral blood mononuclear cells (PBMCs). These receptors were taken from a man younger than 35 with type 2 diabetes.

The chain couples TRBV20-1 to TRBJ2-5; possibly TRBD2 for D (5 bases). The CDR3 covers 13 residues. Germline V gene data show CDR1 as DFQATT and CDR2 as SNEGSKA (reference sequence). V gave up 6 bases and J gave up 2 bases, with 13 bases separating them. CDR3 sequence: CSATSGSQETQYF. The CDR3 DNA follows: TGCAGTGCCACGTCGGGGAGTCAAGAGACCCAGTACTTC.

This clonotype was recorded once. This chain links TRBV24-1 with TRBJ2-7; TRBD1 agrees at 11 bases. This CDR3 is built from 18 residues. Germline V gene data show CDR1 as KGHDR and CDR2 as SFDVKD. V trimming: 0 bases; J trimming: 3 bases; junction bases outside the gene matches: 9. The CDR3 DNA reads TGTGCCACCAGTGATTTGCCTAGCCCGGGACAGGGGGTCTACGAGCAGTACTTC. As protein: CATSDLPSPGQGVYEQYF.

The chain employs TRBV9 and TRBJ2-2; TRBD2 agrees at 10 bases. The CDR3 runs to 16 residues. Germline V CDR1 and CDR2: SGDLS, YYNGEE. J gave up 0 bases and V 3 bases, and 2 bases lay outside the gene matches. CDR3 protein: CASSALAGPNTGELFF. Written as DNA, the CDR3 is TGTGCCAGCAGCGCACTAGCGGGACCGAACACCGGGGAGCTGTTTTTT.

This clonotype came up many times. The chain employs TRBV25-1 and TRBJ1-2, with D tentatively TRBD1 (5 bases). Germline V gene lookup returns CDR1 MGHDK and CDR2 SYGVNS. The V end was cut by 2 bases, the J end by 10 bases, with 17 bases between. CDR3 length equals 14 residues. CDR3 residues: CASSETGTSPVYTF. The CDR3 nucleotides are TGTGCCAGCAGTGAAACCGGGACGTCGCCCGTCTACACCTTC.

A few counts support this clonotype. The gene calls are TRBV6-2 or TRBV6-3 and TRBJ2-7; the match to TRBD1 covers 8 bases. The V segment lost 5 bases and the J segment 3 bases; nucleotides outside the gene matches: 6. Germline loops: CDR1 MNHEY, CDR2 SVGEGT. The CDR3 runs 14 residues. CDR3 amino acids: CASSRFGQGYEQYF. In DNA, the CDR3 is TGTGCCAGCAGTCGTTTCGGACAGGGCTACGAGCAGTACTTC.

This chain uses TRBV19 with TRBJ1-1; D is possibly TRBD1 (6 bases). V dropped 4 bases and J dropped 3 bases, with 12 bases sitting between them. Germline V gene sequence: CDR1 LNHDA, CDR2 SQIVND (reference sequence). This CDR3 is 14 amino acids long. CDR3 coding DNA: TGTGCCAGTAGTACAGGAGGGGGGCACACTGAAGCTTTCTTT. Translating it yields CASSTGGGHTEAFF.

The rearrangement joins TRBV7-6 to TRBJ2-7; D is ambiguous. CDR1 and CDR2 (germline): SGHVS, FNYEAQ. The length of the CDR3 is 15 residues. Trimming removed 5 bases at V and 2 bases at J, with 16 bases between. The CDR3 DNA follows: TGTGCCAGCAGCCGATGGCAAGGTGAAACCTACGAGCAGTACTTC. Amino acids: CASSRWQGETYEQYF.

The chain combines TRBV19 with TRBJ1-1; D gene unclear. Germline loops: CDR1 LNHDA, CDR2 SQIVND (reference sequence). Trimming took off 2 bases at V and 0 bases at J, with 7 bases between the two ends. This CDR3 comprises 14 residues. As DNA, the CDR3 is TGTGCCAGTAGTATATCTGATATGAACACTGAAGCTTTCTTT. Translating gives CASSISDMNTEAFF.

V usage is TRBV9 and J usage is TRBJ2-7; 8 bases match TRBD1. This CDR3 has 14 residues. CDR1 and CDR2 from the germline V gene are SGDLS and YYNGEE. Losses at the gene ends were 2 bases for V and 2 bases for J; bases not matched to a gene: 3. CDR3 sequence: CASSVGTGAYEQYF. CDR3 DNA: TGTGCCAGCAGCGTTGGGACAGGCGCCTACGAGCAGTACTTC.